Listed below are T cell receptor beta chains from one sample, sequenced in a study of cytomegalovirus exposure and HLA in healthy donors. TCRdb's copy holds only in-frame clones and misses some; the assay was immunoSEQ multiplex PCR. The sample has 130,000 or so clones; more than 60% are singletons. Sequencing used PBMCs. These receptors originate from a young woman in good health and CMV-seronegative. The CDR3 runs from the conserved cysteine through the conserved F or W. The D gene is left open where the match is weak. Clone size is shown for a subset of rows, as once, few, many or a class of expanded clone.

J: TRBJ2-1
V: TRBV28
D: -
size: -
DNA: TGTGCCAGCAGTATTACAGGGATTAGGGCCTACAATGAGCAGTTCTTC
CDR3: CASSITGIRAYNEQFF

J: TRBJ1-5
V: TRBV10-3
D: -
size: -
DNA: TGTGCCATCAGTGAGTCCACTCGGGGAGGTCAGCCCCAGCATTTT
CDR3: CAISESTRGGQPQHF

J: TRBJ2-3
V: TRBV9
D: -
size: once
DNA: TGTGCCAGCGCCAGCGCTACTAGCACAGATACGCAGTATTTT
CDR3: CASASATSTDTQYF

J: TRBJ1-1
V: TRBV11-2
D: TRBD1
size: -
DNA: TGTGCCAGCAGCTTAGTTCCTCCGGACAGGGGAACTGAAGCTTTCTTT
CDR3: CASSLVPPDRGTEAFF

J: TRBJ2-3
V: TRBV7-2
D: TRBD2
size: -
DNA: TGTGCCAGCAGCCCGGGACTAGCGGGAGGAAACACAGATACGCAGTATTTT
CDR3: CASSPGLAGGNTDTQYF

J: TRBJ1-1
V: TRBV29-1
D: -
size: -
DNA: TGCAGCGTATGGCGGGCGAACACTGAAGCTTTCTTT
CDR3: CSVWRANTEAFF

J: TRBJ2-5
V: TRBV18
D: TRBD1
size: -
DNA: TGTGCCAGCTCACCGGCCCGTTCGGGACAGGGGGCCGGAGAGACCCAGTACTTC
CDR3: CASSPARSGQGAGETQYF

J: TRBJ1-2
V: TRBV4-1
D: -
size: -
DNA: TGCGCCAGCAGCCAAGGTATGCGGCGCGATGGCTACACCTTC
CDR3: CASSQGMRRDGYTF

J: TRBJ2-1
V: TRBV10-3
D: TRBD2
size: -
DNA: TGTGCCATCAAAGATCCGGGCGGGAGCTCCTACAATGAGCAGTTCTTC
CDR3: CAIKDPGGSSYNEQFF

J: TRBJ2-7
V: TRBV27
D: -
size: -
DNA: TGTGCCAGCAGTTTGAGGCAGGGCTACGAGCAGTACTTC
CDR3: CASSLRQGYEQYF

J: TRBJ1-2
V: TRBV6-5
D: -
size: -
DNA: TGTGCCAGCAGTTCCCCGGACACCACGGCGGGCTACACCTTC
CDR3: CASSSPDTTAGYTF

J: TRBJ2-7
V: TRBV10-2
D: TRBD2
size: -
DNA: TGCGCCAGCAAGACTAGCGTTGAAACCTACGAGCAGTACTTC
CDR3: CASKTSVETYEQYF

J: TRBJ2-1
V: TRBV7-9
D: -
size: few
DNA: TGTGCCAGCAGCTTAGAGCCCTACAATGAGCAGTTCTTC
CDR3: CASSLEPYNEQFF